Listed below are T cell receptor beta chains from one sample, sequenced in a study of OX40 agonist ivuxolimab in advanced cancers. The protocol was immunoSEQ multiplex PCR, while the TCRdb copy is restricted to in-frame clones and leaves out a portion. The repertoire consists of 20,000 to 30,000 clones, with roughly 90% occurring once and the leading ten covering just under 20%. This material consisted of CD4+ or CD8+ T cells sorted from blood, taken in a trial of the OX40 agonist ivuxolimab. These receptors came from an adult with an advanced solid tumor such as melanoma, head and neck, liver or kidney cancer. Each CDR3 is given with its conserved first and last residue. The order of the fields is D gene, J gene, V gene, clone size, CDR3 protein, CDR3 DNA. The D gene is left open where the match is weak. Clone size is stated in some rows and not others, as once, few, many or a class when expanded.

D gene: -; J gene: TRBJ2-7; V gene: TRBV13; clone size: few; CDR3 protein: CASSLQAGEQYF; CDR3 DNA: TGTGCCAGCAGCTTACAAGCCGGCGAGCAGTACTTC
D gene: -; J gene: TRBJ2-1; V gene: TRBV7-9; clone size: -; CDR3 protein: CASSQRANEQFF; CDR3 DNA: TGTGCCAGCAGCCAAAGGGCTAATGAGCAGTTCTTC
D gene: TRBD1; J gene: TRBJ2-7; V gene: TRBV7-7; clone size: once; CDR3 protein: CASSLAGGAEQYF; CDR3 DNA: TGTGCTAGCAGCTTAGCAGGGGGAGCCGAGCAGTACTTC
D gene: -; J gene: TRBJ2-2; V gene: TRBV30; clone size: -; CDR3 protein: CAWSSFSKTGELFF; CDR3 DNA: TGTGCCTGGAGCTCCTTCTCCAAGACCGGGGAGCTGTTTTTT
D gene: TRBD2; J gene: TRBJ2-3; V gene: TRBV7-9; clone size: -; CDR3 protein: CASSLEAGVTDTQYF; CDR3 DNA: TGTGCCAGCAGCTTAGAGGCGGGGGTCACAGATACGCAGTATTTT
D gene: -; J gene: TRBJ2-7; V gene: TRBV2; clone size: -; CDR3 protein: CASSDPGGAYEQYF; CDR3 DNA: TGTGCCAGCAGTGACCCAGGGGGGGCCTACGAGCAGTACTTC
D gene: TRBD1; J gene: TRBJ2-1; V gene: TRBV27; clone size: -; CDR3 protein: CASSPTGGNVYEQFF; CDR3 DNA: TGTGCCAGCAGTCCTACAGGGGGCAATGTCTATGAGCAGTTCTTC
D gene: TRBD2; J gene: TRBJ2-1; V gene: TRBV13; clone size: -; CDR3 protein: CASSSAAGGHYNEQFF; CDR3 DNA: TGTGCCAGCAGTTCCGCGGCGGGAGGACATTACAATGAGCAGTTCTTC
D gene: -; J gene: TRBJ2-1; V gene: TRBV4-1; clone size: once; CDR3 protein: CASSQNPPGLAYNEQFF; CDR3 DNA: TGCGCCAGCAGCCAAAACCCCCCAGGGTTAGCGTACAATGAGCAGTTCTTC
D gene: -; J gene: TRBJ2-1; V gene: TRBV14; clone size: -; CDR3 protein: CASRGNPDNEQFF; CDR3 DNA: TGTGCCAGCAGGGGGAACCCGGATAATGAGCAGTTCTTC
D gene: -; J gene: TRBJ1-3; V gene: TRBV6-6; clone size: -; CDR3 protein: CASMRGRSGNTIYF; CDR3 DNA: TGTGCCAGCATGAGGGGTAGATCTGGAAACACCATATATTTT
D gene: -; J gene: TRBJ1-1; V gene: TRBV9; clone size: -; CDR3 protein: CASSPERPGAPGEAFF; CDR3 DNA: TGTGCCAGCAGCCCAGAGCGCCCCGGTGCTCCGGGGGAAGCTTTCTTT
D gene: TRBD2; J gene: TRBJ2-7; V gene: TRBV9; clone size: -; CDR3 protein: CASSLGSGGYEQYF; CDR3 DNA: TGTGCCAGCAGCTTGGGTAGCGGGGGGTACGAGCAGTACTTC
D gene: -; J gene: TRBJ2-1; V gene: TRBV5-5; clone size: -; CDR3 protein: CASSFNTGDSYNEQFF; CDR3 DNA: TGTGCCAGCAGCTTTAACACAGGAGACTCCTACAATGAGCAGTTCTTC
D gene: -; J gene: TRBJ2-7; V gene: TRBV11-3; clone size: -; CDR3 protein: CASSLDTGASYEQYF; CDR3 DNA: TGTGCCAGCAGCTTAGATACGGGGGCCAGTTACGAGCAGTACTTC
D gene: TRBD1; J gene: TRBJ2-1; V gene: TRBV19; clone size: -; CDR3 protein: CASRAQGADEQFF; CDR3 DNA: TGTGCCAGTAGGGCGCAGGGGGCCGATGAGCAGTTCTTC
D gene: TRBD1; J gene: TRBJ2-1; V gene: TRBV29-1; clone size: -; CDR3 protein: CSVGQGFNEQFF; CDR3 DNA: TGCAGCGTGGGACAGGGCTTTAATGAGCAGTTCTTC
D gene: -; J gene: TRBJ2-7; V gene: TRBV29-1; clone size: -; CDR3 protein: CSVGTSPYEQYF; CDR3 DNA: TGCAGCGTGGGAACATCCCCCTACGAGCAGTACTTC
D gene: -; J gene: TRBJ2-3; V gene: TRBV19; clone size: -; CDR3 protein: CASSVGDVTDTQYF; CDR3 DNA: TGTGCCAGTAGTGTCGGGGATGTCACAGATACGCAGTATTTT
D gene: TRBD1; J gene: TRBJ2-5; V gene: TRBV7-9; clone size: -; CDR3 protein: CASSPPGQGFQETQYF; CDR3 DNA: TGTGCCAGCAGCCCTCCAGGACAGGGATTCCAAGAGACCCAGTACTTC
D gene: -; J gene: TRBJ1-2; V gene: TRBV5-3; clone size: few; CDR3 protein: CARSSGRGLYGYTF; CDR3 DNA: TGTGCCAGAAGCTCCGGACGGGGCCTCTATGGCTACACCTTC
D gene: -; J gene: TRBJ1-1; V gene: TRBV11-2; clone size: once; CDR3 protein: CASSPIGGWAEAFF; CDR3 DNA: TGTGCCAGCAGCCCGATCGGGGGCTGGGCTGAAGCTTTCTTT